This T cell receptor (beta chain) stems from a study of CD8 T cells in Susac syndrome. Of note for this clonotype: As yet, its antigen is unknown.

The CDR3 runs 17 residues. CDR1 and CDR2 from the germline V gene are DFQATT and SNEGSKA (reference sequence). V shed 1 base, J shed 6 bases, and the junction held 8 bases outside the gene matches. It was with random hexamers that about 0.45 to 1 ug RNA was reverse transcribed. The TCR beta CDR3 was amplified by immunoSEQ multiplex PCR across 54 Vbeta, 13 Jbeta. TCRdb itself ran the immunoSEQ multiplex PCR reads through MiXCR, one entry per CDR3 protein. Of 150,000 to 200,000 distinct CDR3 sequences in the sample, 85% to 95% are singletons; the top ten hold 0.15% to 0.2%. TCR beta sequencing was performed on blood CD8+ and CD4+ T cells. Relapsing-remitting disease, either stable or active, was present in the treatment-naive patients who were the multiple sclerosis controls. Study results and caveats: It was acknowledged by the study that relatively few individuals were included in its TCR sequencing and HLA analysis.

V usage is TRBV20-1 and J usage is TRBJ2-2; 13 bases line up with TRBD2. The receptor's source is a human donor with multiple sclerosis. The sequenced sample consisted of CD8+ T cells from PBMCs. The CDR3 region is CSARGPGLAGMAGELFF. CDR3 sequence (DNA): TGCAGTGCTAGAGGCCCGGGACTAGCGGGGATGGCCGGGGAGCTGTTTTTT.